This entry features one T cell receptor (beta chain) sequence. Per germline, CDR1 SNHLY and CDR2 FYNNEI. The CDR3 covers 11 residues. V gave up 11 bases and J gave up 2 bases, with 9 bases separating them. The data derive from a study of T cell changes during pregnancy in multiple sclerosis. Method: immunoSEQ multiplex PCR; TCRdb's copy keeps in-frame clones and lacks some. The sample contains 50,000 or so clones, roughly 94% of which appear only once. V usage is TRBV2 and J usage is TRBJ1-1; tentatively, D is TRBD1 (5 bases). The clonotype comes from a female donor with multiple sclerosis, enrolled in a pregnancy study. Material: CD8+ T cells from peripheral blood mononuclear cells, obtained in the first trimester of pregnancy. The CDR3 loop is CAEDSNTEAFF. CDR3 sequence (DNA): TGTGCCGAAGACAGTAACACTGAAGCTTTCTTT.